Below, one T cell receptor beta chain is given with its context. This clonotype was seen more than once but under ten times. Its target antigen remains unknown. Base quality data are lacking; no much larger clone is found one base away. Its CDR3 holds 17 amino acids, cysteine through phenylalanine. Solely the CDR3 DNA is kept, with 51 bases framed from the first base. For CDR1 and CDR2, the germline V gene (reference sequence) lists LGHDT and YNNKEL. V drops 4 bases and J drops 4 bases, leaving 20 bases in between. TCRdb shows the sequencer as Illumina HiSeq 2500. Quantitative 5'-RACE with molecular barcodes was the method used to prepare the TCR beta libraries. Per the original workflow: To identify disease-linked TCR variants, a new computational method was used, one built on a probabilistic model of VDJ rearrangement. TCRdb cleaned the public reads at Q25 with fastp, built clones with MiXCR and kept in-frame beta chains. CDR3 protein duplicates are merged, each entry listing the most common genes and DNA. In this record, the V and J calls reflect TCRdb's handling and not the investigators' own analysis. Recorded for this sample are 150,000 to 200,000 distinct CDR3 sequences; approximately 10% of them occurred a single time. 25% to 35% of the sample belongs to the ten largest clones.

These data belong to a study of CD8 T cells in ankylosing spondylitis (TCRdb year 2017). Turning to the overall study: The study set out to find disease-linked TCR variants by profiling T cell receptor beta repertoires in ankylosing spondylitis patients and healthy donors. The full study cohort was made up of about 25 ankylosing spondylitis patients and fewer than 120 healthy donors. Peripheral blood samples were taken, and synovial fluid was additionally collected from ankylosing spondylitis patients.

The paper's findings and limits, for the study overall: Some TCR beta motif variants had previously been reported in synovial fluid and blood of reactive arthritis patients, which suggested common disease-initiation mechanisms. A TCR beta motif of 7 or 8 highly homologous amino acid variants appeared characteristic of blood from ankylosing spondylitis patients. The disease-linked clones were reported to be significantly enriched in matched synovial fluid samples from ankylosing spondylitis patients. The disease-linked clones showed a CD8+ phenotype and occurred at relatively low frequencies in peripheral blood.

Sequenced sample: blood, either unsorted or a sorted T cell fraction (not recorded which). The clonotype comes from a male donor with ankylosing spondylitis or in good health (not recorded which). Recombination joined TRBV3-1 with TRBJ2-1, and TRBD2 may be the D gene, going by 5 matching bases. The CDR3 has the sequence CASSPEAGISLYNEQFF. The bases are TGTGCCAGCAGCCCTGAGGCCGGGATCAGTCTTTACAATGAGCAGTTCTTC.